The text below deals with one T cell receptor (beta chain). One junction end does not reproduce the germline sequence, and a read error may be involved. This CDR3 has 15 amino acids. The V gene's germline CDR1 is SGHVS and CDR2 FQNEAQ. TCRdb re-called the PCR reads with MiXCR, one entry per CDR3 protein. The repertoire holds about 640,000 distinct CDR3 sequences, with 15% to 20% as singletons. These data belong to a study of molecular identifiers for immune sequencing clone quantification. Sequenced sample: naive CD8+ T cells from blood, with Jurkat cell RNA spiked in. Indicated subset: FACS-sorted CD8+CD4-CCR7+CD45RA+ naive T cells. This clonotype was sampled from a human donor in good health. Some libraries in this study had Jurkat cell RNA spiked in. The gene calls are TRBV7-8 and TRBJ1-1; D is perhaps TRBD1 (6 bases). The CDR3 here is CACSLQGSTGTEAFF. The CDR3 DNA reads TGTGCCTGCAGCTTACAGGGCAGTACTGGCACTGAAGCTTTCTTT.